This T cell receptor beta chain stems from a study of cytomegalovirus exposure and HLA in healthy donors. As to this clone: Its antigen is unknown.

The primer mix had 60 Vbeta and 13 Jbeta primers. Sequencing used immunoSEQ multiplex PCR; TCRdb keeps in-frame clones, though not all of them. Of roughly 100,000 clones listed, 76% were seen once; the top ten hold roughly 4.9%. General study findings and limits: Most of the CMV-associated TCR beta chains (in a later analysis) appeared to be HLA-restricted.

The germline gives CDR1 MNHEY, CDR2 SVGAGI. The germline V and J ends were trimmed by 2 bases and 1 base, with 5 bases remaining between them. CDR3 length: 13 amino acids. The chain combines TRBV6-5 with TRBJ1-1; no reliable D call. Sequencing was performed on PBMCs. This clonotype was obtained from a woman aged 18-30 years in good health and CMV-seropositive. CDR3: CASSYPGNTEAFF. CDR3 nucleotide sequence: TGTGCCAGCAGTTACCCCGGGAACACTGAAGCTTTCTTT.